The 27 T cell receptor beta chains listed next were all sequenced from one sample in a study of OX40 agonist ivuxolimab in advanced cancers. Receptor amplification or capture employed the immunoSEQ multiplex PCR assay. TCRdb took over this immuneACCESS table, retaining in-frame rearrangements with V and J assigned. Such tables are incomplete; in checked studies, under half of the missing clones stem from an unresolved V gene, and the remainder is unexplained. The sample table records some 66,000 clones; around 88% of these occur just once. Approximately 0.5% of the sample is taken by the ten largest. The sequencing used CD4+ or CD8+ T cells sorted from blood, collected in a trial of the OX40 agonist ivuxolimab. Receptors originate from an adult with an advanced solid tumor such as melanoma, head and neck, liver or kidney cancer.

The chain links TRBV5-1 to TRBJ1-5, with 7 nucleotides matching TRBD1. This CDR3 has 15 residues. V shed 5 bases and J 3 bases; nucleotides not matched to a gene: 8. CDR1 and CDR2 (germline): SGHRS, YFSETQ. The CDR3: CASSSGTDYNQPQHF. The CDR3 region has the DNA TGCGCCAGCAGTTCCGGGACAGACTACAATCAGCCCCAGCATTTT.

A note on this clone: The junction departs from the called germline gene at one end, perhaps through a read error. The V call is TRBV15, the J call TRBJ1-1; D may be TRBD1 (5 bases). The CDR3 has 13 residues. CDR1 and CDR2 from the germline V gene are LNHNV and YYDKDF (reference sequence). The CDR3 loop reads CATSGDRGTEAFF. The CDR3 nucleotides are TGTGCCACCAGCGGAGACAGAGGTACTGAAGCTTTCTTT.

The chain uses TRBV6-5 and TRBJ1-2, with 10 bases matching TRBD1. There are 15 residues in the CDR3. Germline lookup yields CDR1 MNHEY and CDR2 SVGAGI. With V trimmed by 4 bases and J by 4 bases, 6 bases remained unmatched. The CDR3 bases are TGTGCCAGCAGTTCCCCGCGGGACAGGGGCTATGGCTACACCTTC. Translation: CASSSPRDRGYGYTF.

This sequence joins TRBV9 and TRBJ2-7; no firm D call. V lost 2 bases, J lost 2 bases, and 8 bases lay in between. In germline, CDR1 is SGDLS, CDR2 YYNGEE. The CDR3 is 13 amino acids. CDR3 DNA: TGTGCCAGCAGCGTGGACGGACCCTACGAGCAGTACTTC. Its translation is CASSVDGPYEQYF.

The rearrangement links TRBV4-1 to TRBJ1-5; D not resolved. Trimming took 0 bases from V and 5 from J, leaving 14 bases between them. The CDR3 consists of 16 residues. In germline, CDR1 is MGHRA, CDR2 YSYEKL. The CDR3 bases are TGCGCCAGCAGCCAAGATACCGCCAATCGTCATCAGCCCCAGCATTTT. The encoded protein is CASSQDTANRHQPQHF.

The chain combines TRBV7-7 with TRBJ2-1; the match to TRBD2 covers 11 bases. The CDR3 has 14 residues. Trimming at V came to 5 bases and at J to 7 bases, leaving 4 bases not matched to a gene. Looked up from germline, CDR1 is SSHAT and CDR2 is FNYEAQ (reference sequence). The DNA of the CDR3 is TGTGCCAGCAGCCGTAGCGGGGGGGATAATGAGCAGTTCTTC. This translates into CASSRSGGDNEQFF.

This clone was picked up one time. The chain couples TRBV2 to TRBJ1-4, with 7 bases aligning to TRBD1. Trimming cost V 7 bases and J 3 bases; bases outside gene matches: 8. The CDR3 length is 15 residues. Germline CDR1 reads SNHLY; CDR2 reads FYNNEI. CDR3 bases: TGTGCCAGCAATAGACAGGGAGGCTCTAATGAAAAACTGTTTTTT. Protein product: CASNRQGGSNEKLFF.

The V gene is TRBV6-5, the J gene TRBJ1-1, with TRBD1 matching over 7 bases. Germline assignment: CDR1 MNHEY and CDR2 SVGAGI. Unmatched junction bases numbered 6, after V lost 5 bases and J lost 0 bases. CDR3 size: 15 residues. CDR3 sequence: CASSVTGTVNTEAFF. In DNA form, the CDR3 reads TGTGCCAGCAGTGTTACCGGGACAGTGAACACTGAAGCTTTCTTT.

CDR3 nucleotide sequence: TGTGCCAGCAGCTTAACAGGTGGCTACACCTTC. As protein: CASSLTGGYTF. The chain is built from TRBV7-2 and TRBJ1-2; maybe TRBD1 (5 bases). The V end lost 2 bases, the J end lost 7 bases, and 5 bases lay between the germline ends. This CDR3 comprises 11 residues. Germline V CDR1 and CDR2: SGHTA, FQGNSA.

The chain is built from TRBV19 and TRBJ1-5; 8 bases are shared with TRBD1. Germline V gene sequence: CDR1 LNHDA, CDR2 SQIVND (reference sequence). CDR3 length equals 19 residues. V gave up 3 bases and J gave up 3 bases; unmatched junction bases: 16. The CDR3, as DNA: TGTGCCAGTAGTATTAGGACCGGACAGGGTTCCTCGCTCAATCAGCCCCAGCATTTT. This encodes CASSIRTGQGSSLNQPQHF.

V and J are TRBV19 and TRBJ1-1; TRBD1 is a possible D gene (6 bases). Germline CDR1 LNHDA, CDR2 SQIVND (reference sequence). This CDR3 is 12 amino acids long. The germline V and J ends were trimmed by 6 bases and 5 bases, with 10 bases remaining between them. The CDR3 sequence is CASRGAGTEAFF. CDR3 DNA: TGTGCCAGTAGGGGGGCTGGAACTGAAGCTTTCTTT.

This sequence joins TRBV19 and TRBJ1-5; 9 bases align to TRBD1. Germline-derived CDR1 and CDR2 are LNHDA and SQIVND (reference sequence). With 6 bases clipped from V and 0 bases from J, the junction kept 9 bases outside the gene matches. This CDR3 comprises 17 residues. Here the CDR3 DNA reads TGTGCCAGTAGCATACAAAGGGACAGGGCTAGCAATCAGCCCCAGCATTTT. It specifies CASSIQRDRASNQPQHF.

J is TRBJ1-2 and V is TRBV6-1, with 9 bases identical to TRBD1. Germline V gives CDR1 MNHNS, CDR2 SASEGT. The CDR3 runs to 13 residues. J was trimmed by 5 bases and V by 6 bases; bases with no gene match: 4. The CDR3 DNA follows: TGTGCCAGCAGCGAGACAGGGGGGTATGGCTACACCTTC. As protein: CASSETGGYGYTF.

J is TRBJ1-6 and V is TRBV19, with 8 bases lining up with TRBD1. V lost 4 bases to trimming and J lost 9 bases; unmatched junction nucleotides: 11. CDR1 and CDR2 from the germline V gene are LNHDA and SQIVND (reference sequence). This CDR3 contains 16 residues. CDR3 nucleotides: TGTGCCAGTAGTAAAAGACAGGGGCAACGATTTTCACCCCTCCACTTT. Its translation: CASSKRQGQRFSPLHF.

This clone was detected only once. V is TRBV4-2 and J is TRBJ2-3; 13 nucleotides align to TRBD2. Trimming removed 3 bases from V and 3 bases from J; junction bases left unmatched: 3. The CDR3 contains 16 residues. Germline loops: CDR1 LGHNA, CDR2 YNFKEQ. This chain's CDR3 is CASSQETSGGTDTQYF. In DNA form, the CDR3 reads TGTGCCAGCAGCCAGGAGACTAGCGGGGGGACAGATACGCAGTATTTT.

The rearrangement links TRBV14 to TRBJ2-7; D may match TRBD1 or TRBD2 (5 bases each). Trimming shortened V by 4 bases and J by 6 bases, and 13 bases separated the two germline ends. Germline V gene lookup returns CDR1 SGHDN and CDR2 FVKESK. The CDR3 is 13 amino acids. CDR3 bases: TGTGCCAGCAGCCGGACCGGGACCGGCGAGCAGTACTTC. Its translation: CASSRTGTGEQYF.

The J gene is TRBJ2-3, the V gene TRBV29-1, with D unresolved. The germline V gene encodes CDR1 SQVTM and CDR2 ANQGSEA. This CDR3 has 13 amino acids. The V end was cut by 4 bases, the J end by 1 base, with 9 bases between. The CDR3 nucleotides read TGCAGCGTTGCGCGGTCGGGCACAGATACGCAGTATTTT. It translates to CSVARSGTDTQYF.

The chain joins TRBV19 to TRBJ2-2, with 9 nucleotides matching TRBD1. Germline V gene lookup returns CDR1 LNHDA and CDR2 SQIVND (reference sequence). Trimming removed 10 bases from V and 5 bases from J; junction bases left unmatched: 8. The CDR3 is 14 amino acids. CDR3: CATLRQGGTGELFF. In DNA, the CDR3 is TGTGCCACCCTGAGACAGGGGGGGACCGGGGAGCTGTTTTTT. The whole variable domain, remainder taken from reference TRBV19 and TRBJ2-2, is DGGITQSPKYLFRKEGQNVTLSCEQNLNHDAMYWYRQDPGQGLRLIYYSQIVNDFQKGDIAEGYSVSREKKESFPLTVTSAQKNPTAFYLCATLRQGGTGELFFGEGSRLTVL.

This chain connects TRBV5-1 to TRBJ2-2, with 7 positions matching TRBD1. The CDR3 is made up of 15 amino acids. The germline V gene has CDR1 SGHRS and CDR2 YFSETQ. The J segment lost 3 bases and the V segment lost 2 bases, leaving 4 bases of the junction unmatched. The CDR3 region is CASSLGGQYTGELFF. The DNA of the CDR3 is TGCGCCAGCAGCTTAGGGGGACAGTACACCGGGGAGCTGTTTTTT. Full variable domain (outside the CDR3, taken from reference TRBV5-1 and TRBJ2-2): KAGVTQTPRYLIKTRGQQVTLSCSPISGHRSVSWYQQTPGQGLQFLFEYFSETQRNKGNFPGRFSGRQFSNSRSEMNVSTLELGDSALYLCASSLGGQYTGELFFGEGSRLTVL.

On this clone itself: Other DNA sequences in this sample translate to the same CDR3. The rearrangement links TRBV5-1 to TRBJ1-1, with D perhaps matching TRBD1 (6 bases). Germline CDR1 is SGHRS and CDR2 is YFSETQ. The germline V and J ends were trimmed by 4 bases and 3 bases, with 10 bases remaining between them. There are 13 residues in the CDR3. CDR3 loop: CASSPQGYTEAFF. The DNA of the CDR3 is TGCGCCAGCAGCCCTCAGGGGTACACTGAAGCTTTCTTT. Full variable domain (remainder filled in from reference TRBV5-1 and TRBJ1-1): KAGVTQTPRYLIKTRGQQVTLSCSPISGHRSVSWYQQTPGQGLQFLFEYFSETQRNKGNFPGRFSGRQFSNSRSEMNVSTLELGDSALYLCASSPQGYTEAFFGQGTRLTVV.

The CDR3 DNA sequence: TGTGCCAGCAGTTTTTCGGACAGTCGGGGCTACACCTTC. Protein sequence: CASSFSDSRGYTF. The V gene is TRBV27, the J gene TRBJ1-2; weak D call: TRBD1 (6 bases). Germline assignment: CDR1 MNHEY and CDR2 SMNVEV (reference sequence). Trimming shortened V by 3 bases and J by 8 bases, and 13 bases separated the two germline ends. The CDR3 consists of 13 residues.

Regarding this clone: Distinct nucleotide sequences in the sample also encode this CDR3. This chain links TRBV2 with TRBJ1-2; 8 bases map to TRBD1. Looked up from germline, CDR1 is SNHLY and CDR2 is FYNNEI. This CDR3 has 13 residues. With V trimmed by 6 bases and J by 2 bases, 2 bases remained unmatched. CDR3 sequence reads: CASSGTGNYGYTF. The DNA of the CDR3 is TGTGCCAGCAGCGGGACAGGCAACTATGGCTACACCTTC. Filled out from reference TRBV2 and TRBJ1-2, the complete variable domain reads EPEVTQTPSHQVTQMGQEVILRCVPISNHLYFYWYRQILGQKVEFLVSFYNNEISEKSEIFDDQFSVERPDGSNFTLKIRSTKLEDSAMYFCASSGTGNYGYTFGSGTRLTVV.

The DNA of the CDR3 is TGTGCCAGCAGCCAAGGTGTCACGATCTATGGCTACACCTTC. Protein product: CASSQGVTIYGYTF. The V and J genes are TRBV14 and TRBJ1-2; no definite D call. Germline-derived CDR1 and CDR2 are SGHDN and FVKESK. V shed 1 base and J shed 4 bases, with 10 bases lying between them. This CDR3 is built from 14 residues.

The genes are TRBV5-4 and TRBJ2-3; D is uncertain. Germline CDR1 reads SGHNT; CDR2 reads YYREEE (reference sequence). Trimming cost V 3 bases and J 0 bases, with 8 bases left between them. The CDR3 consists of 14 residues. In nucleotides, the CDR3 is TGTGCCAGCAGCTGGAGCGCCAGCACAGATACGCAGTATTTT. This encodes CASSWSASTDTQYF.

The chain has TRBV7-3 and TRBJ2-3, with TRBD2 as a possible D gene (5 bases). The V gene's germline CDR1 is SGHTA and CDR2 FQGTGA. CDR3 length equals 14 residues. Trimming removed 5 bases at V and 2 bases at J, with 11 bases between. In nucleotides, the CDR3 is TGTGCCAGCAGCCATAGCGAGTCCACAGATACGCAGTATTTT. It is translated as CASSHSESTDTQYF. Together with reference TRBV7-3 and TRBJ2-3, the CDR3 gives the full variable domain: GAGVSQTPSNKVTEKGKYVELRCDPISGHTALYWYRQSLGQGPEFLIYFQGTGAADDSGLPNDRFFAVRPEGSVSTLKIQRTERGDSAVYLCASSHSESTDTQYFGPGTRLTVL.

The V call is TRBV29-1, the J call TRBJ2-5; D is undetermined. Per the germline V gene, CDR1 is SQVTM and CDR2 is ANQGSEA. The CDR3 has 12 residues. V was trimmed by 5 bases and J by 3 bases, leaving 10 bases between them. Here the CDR3 reads CSVLGWEETQYF. The CDR3 nucleotides read TGCAGCGTTCTGGGTTGGGAAGAGACCCAGTACTTC.

This chain's CDR3 is CASRGQGKTDTQYF. The DNA for the CDR3 is TGCGCCAGCAGGGGACAGGGGAAGACAGATACGCAGTATTTT. This rearrangement joins TRBV5-1 to TRBJ2-3, with TRBD1 matching 10 bases. Germline loops: CDR1 SGHRS, CDR2 YFSETQ. With V trimmed by 5 bases and J by 3 bases, 3 bases remained unmatched. The CDR3 loop spans 14 amino acids.